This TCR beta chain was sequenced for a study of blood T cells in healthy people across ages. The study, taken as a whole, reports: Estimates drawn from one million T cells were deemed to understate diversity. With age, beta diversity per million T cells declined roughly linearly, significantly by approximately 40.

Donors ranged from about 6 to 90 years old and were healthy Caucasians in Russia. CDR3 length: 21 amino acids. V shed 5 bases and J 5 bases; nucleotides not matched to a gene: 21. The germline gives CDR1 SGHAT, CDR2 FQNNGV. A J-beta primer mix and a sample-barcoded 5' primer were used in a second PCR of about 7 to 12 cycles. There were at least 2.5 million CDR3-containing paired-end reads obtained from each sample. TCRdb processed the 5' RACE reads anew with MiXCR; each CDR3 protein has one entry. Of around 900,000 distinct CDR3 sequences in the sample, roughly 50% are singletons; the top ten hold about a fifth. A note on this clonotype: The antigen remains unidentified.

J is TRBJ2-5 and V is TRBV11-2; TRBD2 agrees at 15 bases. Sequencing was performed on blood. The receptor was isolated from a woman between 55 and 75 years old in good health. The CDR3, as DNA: TGTGCCAGCAGCCTTAGACCGGGACTAGCGGGAGGTCGGGGGCAATGGGAGACCCAGTACTTC. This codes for CASSLRPGLAGGRGQWETQYF.